Below, 18 T cell receptor beta chains from the same sample are listed, as sequenced in a study of T-cell memory formation after mild COVID-19. One entry per CDR3 protein, called by TCRdb with MiXCR from the 5' RACE reads. Of 380,000 or so distinct CDR3 sequences in the sample, roughly 14% are singletons; the top ten hold approximately 20%. Sequenced sample: PBMCs or a T cell subset sorted from them (not recorded which). The receptors originated from a man younger than 30 who had mild COVID-19 (a few samples of this study predate the infection). Cell type and time point are not known.

The chain carries TRBV20-1 and TRBJ2-2; no definite D call. The germline gives CDR1 DFQATT, CDR2 SNEGSKA (reference sequence). There are 14 residues in the CDR3. The ends were cut back, 5 bases at V and 1 base at J, with 11 bases in the middle. In DNA, the CDR3 is TGCAGTGCTCGTCGGTCGGAGAACACCGGGGAGCTGTTTTTT. Translated: CSARRSENTGELFF.

This chain joins TRBV4-1 and TRBJ1-1, with TRBD1 as a possible D gene (6 bases). Per germline, CDR1 MGHRA and CDR2 YSYEKL. This CDR3 is 13 amino acids long. With 4 bases removed from V and 10 bases from J, the gap between germline ends came to 16 bases. The CDR3 region has the DNA TGCGCCAGCAGCCGGGGGGCAGGGGCTAGAGCTTTCTTT. Its translation is CASSRGAGARAFF.

The chain is built from TRBV25-1 and TRBJ1-2, with 7 bases fitting TRBD1. Germline values: CDR1 MGHDK, CDR2 SYGVNS. This CDR3 comprises 14 residues. V lost 6 bases, J lost 4 bases, and 8 bases stayed unmatched. CDR3 nucleotides: TGTGCCAGCAGCGTCAGAGGGACAGTCTATGGCTACACCTTC. Protein: CASSVRGTVYGYTF.

The rearrangement links TRBV6-1 to TRBJ2-3; D is undetermined. The length of the CDR3 is 15 residues. CDR1 and CDR2 from the germline V gene are MNHNS and SASEGT. The V gene lost 7 bases and the J gene lost 1 base, with 15 bases spanning the gap. The CDR3 protein is CASTLLGGRTDTQYF. Written as DNA, the CDR3 is TGTGCCAGCACTCTACTTGGTGGTCGCACAGATACGCAGTATTTT.

The genes are TRBV12-3 or TRBV12-4 and TRBJ2-2; 9 bases are a match to TRBD1. This CDR3 spans 18 amino acids. With V trimmed by 6 bases and J by 6 bases, 17 bases remained unmatched. CDR3: CASRPRDRVKLDAGELFF. In nucleotides, the CDR3 is TGTGCCAGCAGACCCAGGGACAGGGTGAAGTTGGATGCCGGGGAGCTGTTTTTT.

This rearrangement joins TRBV5-1 to TRBJ2-3; 8 bases are a match to TRBD2. V lost 6 bases to trimming and J lost 10 bases; unmatched junction nucleotides: 13. The V gene's germline CDR1 is SGHRS and CDR2 YFSETQ. CDR3 length: 14 residues. The CDR3 sequence: CASKASGPPGPQYF. The CDR3 DNA reads as TGCGCCAGCAAGGCTAGCGGGCCCCCTGGTCCGCAGTATTTT.

This clonotype has more than one count but fewer than ten. J is TRBJ1-5 and V is TRBV12-3 or TRBV12-4; no reliable D call. The CDR3 totals 14 residues. The germline V and J ends were trimmed by 7 bases and 1 base, with 11 bases remaining between them. The chain's CDR3 is CASNTRLSNQPQHF. CDR3 coding DNA: TGTGCCAGCAACACACGGTTGAGCAATCAGCCCCAGCATTTT.

The chain uses TRBV5-5 and TRBJ2-5, with a possible D match to TRBD2 (5 bases). Germline CDR1 SGHKS, CDR2 YYEKEE (reference sequence). The CDR3 is made up of 14 amino acids. The V end lost 0 bases, the J end lost 5 bases, and 11 bases lay between the germline ends. The CDR3 is CASSLEREMETQYF. DNA for the CDR3: TGTGCCAGCAGCTTGGAGAGGGAAATGGAGACCCAGTACTTC.

This clonotype came up a few times. The chain links TRBV12-3 or TRBV12-4 to TRBJ1-2; D gene uncertain. This CDR3 region has 13 residues. Trimming removed 5 bases from V and 4 bases from J, with 11 bases in between. The CDR3 protein is CASSPVSSYGYTF. CDR3 sequence (DNA): TGTGCCAGCAGTCCCGTCTCTAGCTATGGCTACACCTTC.

This clonotype was seen more than once but under ten times. The V and J genes are TRBV3-1 and TRBJ1-2; TRBD1 aligns across 8 bases. V shed 1 base and J 3 bases; nucleotides not matched to a gene: 4. This CDR3 contains 15 residues. The germline V gene has CDR1 LGHDT and CDR2 YNNKEL (reference sequence). CDR3 in amino acids: CASSQGPGQDYGYTF. CDR3 DNA: TGTGCCAGCAGCCAAGGCCCGGGACAGGACTATGGCTACACCTTC.

The CDR3 here is CASSFRLEETQYF. The DNA for the CDR3 is TGTGCCAGCAGCTTTCGACTGGAGGAGACCCAGTACTTC. V gene TRBV7-8 combines with J gene TRBJ2-5; D unclear. The CDR3 runs 13 residues. V was trimmed by 3 bases and J by 5 bases, leaving 10 bases between them. Germline values: CDR1 SGHVS, CDR2 FQNEAQ.

Note on this clonotype: A clone one base away is much larger, so this may be a read error. No conserved phenylalanine or tryptophan is present at the end of the CDR3, so a read error is the likely explanation. This chain connects TRBV3-1 to TRBJ1-3, with D possibly being TRBD1 (5 bases). This CDR3 spans 14 amino acids. Between the trimmed V and J ends, which lost 1 base and 3 bases, there was a span of 7 bases. Germline values: CDR1 LGHDT, CDR2 YNNKEL (reference sequence). In nucleotides, the CDR3 is TGTGCCAGCAGCCAAGGGGACGGTGGAAACACCATATATATT. It encodes CASSQGDGGNTIYI.

This clonotype showed up just a few times. The chain recombines TRBV7-2 with TRBJ2-7, with D perhaps matching TRBD1 or TRBD2 (5 bases each). This CDR3 contains 13 residues. V was clipped by 5 bases and J by 5 bases, with 13 bases between them. CDR1 and CDR2 from the germline V gene are SGHTA and FQGNSA. The CDR3 spells CASSGDLRDEQYF. In DNA, the CDR3 is TGTGCCAGCAGCGGGGACCTTAGGGACGAGCAGTACTTC.

This clonotype was found once. The rearrangement uses TRBV7-7 and TRBJ2-7; 8 positions agree with TRBD1. Germline CDR1 is SSHAT and CDR2 is FNYEAQ (reference sequence). Trimming took 4 bases from V and 2 from J; bases not matched to a gene: 7. This CDR3 is built from 15 residues. CDR3 amino acids: CASSSGTGPPYEQYF. The DNA of the CDR3 is TGTGCCAGCAGCTCCGGGACAGGACCTCCCTACGAGCAGTACTTC.

This clonotype was seen ten or more times. J is TRBJ1-2 and V is TRBV19; the D is unclear. The CDR3 sequence is 14 residues long. Between the trimmed V and J ends, which lost 3 bases and 8 bases, there was a span of 16 bases. The germline CDR1 and CDR2 sequences are LNHDA and SQIVND (reference sequence). This CDR3 reads CASSIPPGSGGYTF. The CDR3 DNA reads as TGTGCCAGTAGTATTCCCCCAGGATCGGGCGGCTACACCTTC.

This chain connects TRBV5-1 to TRBJ2-1, with D possibly matching TRBD2 (5 bases). The CDR3 totals 13 residues. From germline, CDR1 is SGHRS and CDR2 YFSETQ. The V gene lost 0 bases and the J gene lost 9 bases, with 10 bases spanning the gap. This CDR3 is CASSLGVSGEQFF. The CDR3 nucleotides read TGCGCCAGCAGCTTGGGGGTCAGCGGTGAGCAGTTCTTC.

The V and J genes are TRBV4-2 and TRBJ2-1; maybe TRBD2 (6 bases). Germline CDR1 LGHNA, CDR2 YNFKEQ. The germline V and J ends were trimmed by 4 bases and 5 bases, with 6 bases remaining between them. The CDR3 runs to 12 residues. CDR3 sequence reads: CASSPGDNEQFF. CDR3 DNA sequence: TGTGCCAGCAGCCCGGGGGACAATGAGCAGTTCTTC.

This clonotype was found a few times. The chain is built from TRBV6-1 and TRBJ2-2; D possibly matches TRBD1 or TRBD2 (5 bases each). The ends were cut back, 6 bases at V and 3 bases at J, with 14 bases in the middle. This CDR3 contains 15 residues. Per the germline V gene, CDR1 is MNHNS and CDR2 is SASEGT. CDR3: CASSVGTYDTGELFF. The CDR3 bases are TGTGCCAGCAGCGTGGGGACGTATGACACCGGGGAGCTGTTTTTT.